These 31 T cell receptor beta chains were sequenced from one sample in a study of CD8 T cells in Susac syndrome (dated by TCRdb to the late 2010s). Library prep was done by the immunoSEQ multiplex PCR assay. RNA was extracted with the RNeasy kit and about 0.5 to 1 ug was reverse transcribed using random hexamers. TCRdb reran the public reads through fastp at Q25 and MiXCR, keeping productive beta chains. CDR3 protein sequences are deduplicated, and each keeps its most common genes and DNA. For this sample there are some 110,000 distinct CDR3 sequences; 93% appear just once. The ten largest clones capture just under 0.095% of the sample. The sequenced sample consisted of CD4+ T cells from PBMCs. The receptors stem from a human donor with multiple sclerosis.

V usage is TRBV27 and J usage is TRBJ1-1; D remains unclear. The CDR3 length is 14 residues. V gave up 1 base and J gave up 1 base, with 7 bases separating them. Germline V gene lookup returns CDR1 MNHEY and CDR2 SMNVEV (reference sequence). CDR3 amino acids: CASSLFSANTEAFF. In DNA form, the CDR3 reads TGTGCCAGCAGTTTATTCTCCGCGAACACTGAAGCTTTCTTT.

The CDR3 region is CASSQRFASMNTEAFF. The CDR3 DNA reads as TGTGCCAGCAGCCAGAGATTTGCCTCCATGAACACTGAAGCTTTCTTT. This chain joins TRBV3-1 and TRBJ1-1; D gene ambiguous. V gave up 3 bases and J gave up 0 bases, with 14 bases separating them. The CDR3 loop spans 16 amino acids. Germline CDR1 is LGHDT and CDR2 is YNNKEL (reference sequence).

The rearrangement joins TRBV2 to TRBJ1-2; D remains ambiguous. The CDR3 runs 14 residues. Germline lookup yields CDR1 SNHLY and CDR2 FYNNEI. The germline V and J ends were trimmed by 7 bases and 3 bases, with 15 bases remaining between them. In DNA form, the CDR3 reads TGTGCCAGCAAGTCCTTCTCGGGTGACTATGGCTACACCTTC. Protein sequence: CASKSFSGDYGYTF.

The genes are TRBV5-1 and TRBJ2-6; no definite D call. Germline CDR1 is SGHRS and CDR2 is YFSETQ. Between the trimmed V and J ends, which lost 3 bases and 1 base, there was a span of 11 bases. The CDR3 totals 16 residues. The CDR3 protein is CASSSGKRSGANVLTF. The CDR3, as DNA: TGCGCCAGCAGCTCAGGAAAGAGATCTGGGGCCAACGTCCTGACTTTC. The complete variable domain, with remaining parts taken from reference TRBV5-1 and TRBJ2-6, reads KAGVTQTPRYLIKTRGQQVTLSCSPISGHRSVSWYQQTPGQGLQFLFEYFSETQRNKGNFPGRFSGRQFSNSRSEMNVSTLELGDSALYLCASSSGKRSGANVLTFGAGSRLTVL.

The chain carries TRBV7-9 and TRBJ1-1, with a tentative D call TRBD1 (6 bases). In germline, CDR1 is SEHNR, CDR2 FQNEAQ (reference sequence). The CDR3 runs to 17 residues. Between the trimmed V and J ends, which lost 5 bases and 1 base, there was a span of 20 bases. The CDR3 sequence is CASSALPGRGTNTEAFF. The DNA of the CDR3 is TGTGCCAGCAGCGCCCTACCGGGGAGGGGGACGAACACTGAAGCTTTCTTT.

V usage is TRBV2 and J usage is TRBJ2-7; tentative D call: TRBD2 (5 bases). Germline V lookup: CDR1 SNHLY, CDR2 FYNNEI. CDR3 length: 13 amino acids. V shed 7 bases and J shed 2 bases, with 12 bases lying between them. In DNA, the CDR3 is TGTGCCAGCACCGCTAGCCCAACCTACGAGCAGTACTTC. It encodes CASTASPTYEQYF. The full variable domain, rest sourced from reference TRBV2 and TRBJ2-7, is EPEVTQTPSHQVTQMGQEVILRCVPISNHLYFYWYRQILGQKVEFLVSFYNNEISEKSEIFDDQFSVERPDGSNFTLKIRSTKLEDSAMYFCASTASPTYEQYFGPGTRLTVT.

This clonotype has only one observation. The chain uses TRBV14 and TRBJ2-6; D is unresolved. There are 16 residues in the CDR3. V shed 2 bases and J shed 0 bases, with 8 bases lying between them. The germline V gene encodes CDR1 SGHDN and CDR2 FVKESK. CDR3 coding DNA: TGTGCCAGCAGCCAAATTAGGAACTCTGGGGCCAACGTCCTGACTTTC. Amino acid sequence: CASSQIRNSGANVLTF. The whole variable domain, remainder taken from reference TRBV14 and TRBJ2-6, is EAGVTQFPSHSVIEKGQTVTLRCDPISGHDNLYWYRRVMGKEIKFLLHFVKESKQDESGMPNNRFLAERTGGTYSTLKVQPAELEDSGVYFCASSQIRNSGANVLTFGAGSRLTVL.

The V and J genes are TRBV5-1 and TRBJ2-7; a possible D gene is TRBD1 (5 bases). V was clipped by 0 bases and J by 2 bases, with 9 bases between them. The germline V gene encodes CDR1 SGHRS and CDR2 YFSETQ. This CDR3 spans 14 amino acids. CDR3 residues: CASSLATGPYEQYF. CDR3 in DNA: TGCGCCAGCAGCTTGGCCACAGGCCCCTACGAGCAGTACTTC.

The genes are TRBV9 and TRBJ2-1; D could derive from TRBD1 or TRBD2 (5 bases each). The V end lost 6 bases, the J end lost 8 bases, and 18 bases lay between the germline ends. The CDR3 extends over 14 amino acids. Germline V lookup: CDR1 SGDLS, CDR2 YYNGEE. This CDR3 reads CASNRDPGTYEQFF. The CDR3, as DNA: TGTGCCAGCAATCGGGATCCAGGGACGTATGAGCAGTTCTTC.

This chain connects TRBV5-1 to TRBJ2-6; D is ambiguous. V was trimmed by 4 bases and J by 2 bases, leaving 10 bases between them. Per the germline V gene, CDR1 is SGHRS and CDR2 is YFSETQ. This CDR3 comprises 15 residues. CDR3 sequence reads: CASSQTQPGANVLTF. DNA of the CDR3: TGCGCCAGCAGCCAGACTCAACCTGGGGCCAACGTCCTGACTTTC. Variable domain in full (rest from reference TRBV5-1 and TRBJ2-6): KAGVTQTPRYLIKTRGQQVTLSCSPISGHRSVSWYQQTPGQGLQFLFEYFSETQRNKGNFPGRFSGRQFSNSRSEMNVSTLELGDSALYLCASSQTQPGANVLTFGAGSRLTVL.

V gene TRBV4-3 combines with J gene TRBJ1-1, with unresolved D. Germline lookup yields CDR1 LGHNA and CDR2 YSLEER. V was cut by 4 bases and J by 1 base, with 13 bases left in between. CDR3 size: 15 residues. In DNA, the CDR3 is TGCGCCAGCAGCCTGCGACCTCGGGCGAACACTGAAGCTTTCTTT. It specifies CASSLRPRANTEAFF.

The CDR3 nucleotides are TGCAGCGTTGATGATGGGACAAACTATGGCTACACCTTC. Translated, it gives CSVDDGTNYGYTF. The chain employs TRBV29-1 and TRBJ1-2; D may be TRBD1 (6 bases). Germline CDR1 and CDR2: SQVTM and ANQGSEA. The CDR3 covers 13 residues. V lost 3 bases and J 2 bases, leaving 10 bases between the germline ends.

This chain connects TRBV5-1 to TRBJ2-3; D may be TRBD1 (6 bases). The CDR3 contains 15 residues. CDR1 is SGHRS and CDR2 is YFSETQ in the germline V gene. Trimming took 6 bases from V and 0 from J, leaving 14 bases between them. This CDR3 reads CASIAGQPSTDTQYF. The DNA of the CDR3 is TGCGCCAGCATCGCTGGACAGCCTAGCACAGATACGCAGTATTTT.

The chain joins TRBV2 to TRBJ2-2; 8 nucleotides agree with TRBD1. The CDR3 contains 15 residues. V was clipped by 3 bases and J by 4 bases; unmatched bases: 4. Germline V lookup: CDR1 SNHLY, CDR2 FYNNEI. The CDR3 spells CASSEQGAATGELFF. The CDR3 DNA is TGTGCCAGCAGTGAGCAGGGGGCCGCCACCGGGGAGCTGTTTTTT.

The CDR3 coding sequence is TGTGCCAGTAGTCGGGGACAGGGGGCGAGCATCTACGAGCAGTACTTC. Protein sequence: CASSRGQGASIYEQYF. The genes are TRBV19 and TRBJ2-7, with TRBD1 identical over 12 bases. The trim removed 5 bases at V and 3 bases at J, leaving 8 bases unmatched. CDR1 is LNHDA and CDR2 is SQIVND in the germline V gene (reference sequence). This CDR3 has 16 amino acids.

The V gene is TRBV5-1, the J gene TRBJ1-4; D is unresolved. Germline CDR1 reads SGHRS; CDR2 reads YFSETQ. V shed 1 base and J shed 0 bases, with 10 bases lying between them. The CDR3 consists of 16 residues. This CDR3 reads CASSLRPDATNEKLFF. The CDR3 bases are TGCGCCAGCAGCTTGAGGCCCGATGCAACTAATGAAAAACTGTTTTTT.

The V and J genes are TRBV7-2 and TRBJ2-7, with 10 bases aligning to TRBD2. In germline, CDR1 is SGHTA, CDR2 FQGNSA. The CDR3 is made up of 16 amino acids. Trimming cost V 4 bases and J 2 bases; bases outside gene matches: 8. The CDR3 is CASSYDSGGFPYEQYF. The CDR3, as DNA: TGTGCCAGCAGCTATGATAGCGGGGGGTTCCCCTACGAGCAGTACTTC.

The gene calls are TRBV18 and TRBJ1-1; TRBD1 matches at 8 bases. J was trimmed by 9 bases and V by 0 bases; bases with no gene match: 12. This CDR3 is 16 amino acids long. Per germline, CDR1 KGHSH and CDR2 LQKENI. The CDR3 nucleotides read TGTGCCAGCTCACCACCGTTCGGAACAGGGGGAACGCAAGCTTTCTTT. This sequence encodes CASSPPFGTGGTQAFF.

The rearrangement joins TRBV11-1 to TRBJ2-5; D unclear. This CDR3 region has 13 residues. V dropped 8 bases and J dropped 5 bases, with 15 bases sitting between them. CDR1 is SGHAT and CDR2 is FQDESV in the germline V gene (reference sequence). The CDR3, as DNA: TGTGCCAGCGCGGTGGGCTCAGAGGAGACCCAGTACTTC. This gives the protein CASAVGSEETQYF.

This chain links TRBV20-1 with TRBJ1-4; 7 bases are a match to TRBD1. There are 16 residues in the CDR3. Unmatched junction bases numbered 15, after V lost 3 bases and J lost 8 bases. Germline V lookup: CDR1 DFQATT, CDR2 SNEGSKA (reference sequence). The CDR3 DNA reads TGCAGTGCTAGCCCCGGGACAGCTCGAGAGGGGGAAAAACTGTTTTTT. Its translation: CSASPGTAREGEKLFF.

The genes are TRBV11-2 and TRBJ1-2, with TRBD1 as a possible D gene (5 bases). The germline V gene encodes CDR1 SGHAT and CDR2 FQNNGV. The CDR3 has 12 amino acids. V lost 5 bases and J lost 9, with 13 bases in between. In DNA, the CDR3 is TGTGCCAGCAGCGAACGGGACGCTCGCTACACCTTC. Protein product: CASSERDARYTF.

The chain carries TRBV27 and TRBJ2-7, with 8 positions matching TRBD1. J was trimmed by 7 bases and V by 6 bases; bases with no gene match: 8. Germline assignment: CDR1 MNHEY and CDR2 SMNVEV (reference sequence). This CDR3 is built from 13 residues. The CDR3 coding sequence is TGTGCCAGCAGAACGGGACAGGATTTTGAGCAGTACTTC. Protein product: CASRTGQDFEQYF.

The CDR3 DNA follows: TGTGCCAGCAGTGTGGAGGGCTACACCTTC. It yields the protein CASSVEGYTF. This chain uses TRBV2 with TRBJ1-2; no clear D gene. There are 10 residues in the CDR3. V gave up 4 bases and J gave up 8 bases, with 5 bases separating them. Germline-derived CDR1 and CDR2 are SNHLY and FYNNEI.

This clonotype was found once. The chain carries TRBV20-1 and TRBJ1-6; 8 nucleotides agree with TRBD1. CDR1 is DFQATT and CDR2 is SNEGSKA in the germline V gene (reference sequence). Unmatched junction bases numbered 11, after V lost 7 bases and J lost 9 bases. The CDR3 consists of 14 residues. This CDR3 reads CSGLYRGGGSPLHF. The CDR3 nucleotides read TGCAGTGGGTTATACAGGGGGGGCGGTTCACCCCTCCACTTT.

The genes are TRBV6-2 or TRBV6-3 and TRBJ2-2, with 7 bases aligning to TRBD1. The CDR3 totals 16 residues. Per the germline V gene, CDR1 is MNHEY and CDR2 is SVGEGT. After removal of 7 bases from V and 11 bases from J, the junction contained 19 bases not matched to a gene. Here the CDR3 reads CASTTDVGQTPPELFF. Written as DNA, the CDR3 is TGTGCCAGCACCACGGATGTGGGACAGACACCACCCGAGCTGTTTTTT.

CDR3: CASSPPRGLSYEQYF. In DNA, the CDR3 is TGTGCCAGCAGCCCCCCCCGGGGACTTTCCTACGAGCAGTACTTC. This chain connects TRBV7-9 to TRBJ2-7; possibly TRBD2 for D (6 bases). CDR3 length equals 15 residues. V was clipped by 5 bases and J by 1 base, with 15 bases between them. Per germline, CDR1 SEHNR and CDR2 FQNEAQ (reference sequence).

This clonotype was counted a single time. V is TRBV3-1 and J is TRBJ1-2, with a tentative D call TRBD1 (6 bases). CDR3 length: 14 residues. V lost 5 bases, J lost 8 bases, and 18 bases lay in between. Germline CDR1 reads LGHDT; CDR2 reads YNNKEL (reference sequence). In nucleotides, the CDR3 is TGTGCCAGCAGCTCGGGACATCTCTCCCACGGCTACACCTTC. This translates into CASSSGHLSHGYTF.

V is TRBV19 and J is TRBJ2-7, with TRBD1 as a possible D gene (6 bases). The CDR3 is 14 amino acids. In germline, CDR1 is LNHDA, CDR2 SQIVND (reference sequence). Trimming left V 5 bases short and J 5 bases short, with 16 bases between. CDR3 DNA: TGTGCCAGTAGTCCAAACAGGGTTCGCGACGAGCAGTACTTC. Encoded protein: CASSPNRVRDEQYF.

The V call is TRBV6-2 or TRBV6-3, the J call TRBJ1-1; possibly TRBD1 for D (5 bases). Germline lookup yields CDR1 MNHEY and CDR2 SVGEGT. There are 13 residues in the CDR3. Between the trimmed V and J ends, which lost 7 bases and 7 bases, there was a span of 16 bases. The CDR3 nucleotides are TGTGCCAGCAACCGGGACGTAGATCTTGAAGCTTTCTTT. This encodes CASNRDVDLEAFF.

Written as DNA, the CDR3 is TGTGCCACCAGTAATGGGGAGTTAAGCTTGGCGGGAAACACTGAAGCTTTCTTT. Its protein product is CATSNGELSLAGNTEAFF. The chain is built from TRBV24-1 and TRBJ1-1; D unresolved. The CDR3 spans 18 residues. V gave up 6 bases and J gave up 2 bases, with 24 bases separating them. The germline gives CDR1 KGHDR, CDR2 SFDVKD.

The chain uses TRBV27 and TRBJ1-2; no firm D call. The CDR3 runs 13 residues. The V gene lost 3 bases and the J gene lost 7 bases, with 12 bases spanning the gap. Germline V lookup: CDR1 MNHEY, CDR2 SMNVEV (reference sequence). The CDR3 nucleotides are TGTGCCAGCAGTTTCAATCTCTTCCGTGGCTACACCTTC. Translated, it gives CASSFNLFRGYTF.